This T cell receptor (beta chain) was captured by sequencing in a study of blood T cell repertoires in COVID-19. Study-level background: Whether acute or convalescent, the COVID-19 samples came from the United States, Italy and Spain. In each case, the material was cDNA or gDNA derived from T cells, B-cell-depleted T cells, or PBMCs.

In this sample, this clone turned up a few times. The germline V gene has CDR1 MDHEN and CDR2 SYDVKM. This CDR3 comprises 19 residues. J was trimmed by 6 bases and V by 0 bases; bases with no gene match: 18. In the source study's methods: Scientists estimated how many nucleated cells there were by amplifying reference gene primers. The method was immunoSEQ multiplex PCR; TCRdb's version includes in-frame clones alone and lacks a portion of them. That table is the source of V, J and clone size, and D and trimming were worked out from the DNA. The sample lists approximately 280,000 clones, 88% seen once, with roughly 9.1% in the top ten.

This TCR was recovered from a man between 18 and 29 years old with active or convalescent COVID-19. The chain recombines TRBV28 with TRBJ1-2, with 8 bases that match TRBD1. Specimen: peripheral blood. The CDR3 bases are TGTGCCAGCAGTTTATGGGGTTCGGGCAGGGGGCGACCTACCGATGGCTACACCTTC. This encodes CASSLWGSGRGRPTDGYTF.